In its sample, the clone carrying this T cell receptor (beta chain) is medium-sized. The antigen remains unidentified. These data come from a study of T and B cells in COVID-19 patients. Study-wide points: Sorted SARS-CoV-2-responsive or tetramer+ T cells and CD4+, regulatory and CD8+ subsets were not yet sequenced.

BIOMED2 TRB-A/B primer pools were used in multiplex TRB PCR. TCRdb fed the multiplex PCR reads into MiXCR, producing one record per CDR3 protein. The repertoire holds about 3,600 distinct CDR3 sequences, with about 23% as singletons. From blood, about 240-500 ng of genomic DNA served as TRB template. This TCR was sampled from a human donor with active COVID-19. The sample comprised blood.

CDR3 in DNA: TGTGCCAGCAGCTTCCGACTAGCGGGGTTTGTGGATGAGCAGTTCTTC. Translated: CASSFRLAGFVDEQFF. The chain combines TRBV5-4 with TRBJ2-1; TRBD2 matches 11 bases. Germline-derived CDR1 and CDR2 are SGHNT and YYREEE (reference sequence). Trimming cost V 2 bases and J 8 bases; bases outside gene matches: 9. The CDR3 is 16 residues long.